One sample yielded the 17 T cell receptor beta chains listed below, sequenced in a study of cytomegalovirus exposure and HLA in healthy donors. 13 Jbeta primers and 60 Vbeta primers were used for the PCR. Sequenced by immunoSEQ multiplex PCR; TCRdb stores in-frame clones only, minus some. The sample shows approximately 130,000 clones, roughly 71% of them seen only once. Sample: PBMCs. These receptor sequences come from a woman between 40 and 55 years old in good health and CMV-seronegative.

V is TRBV13 and J is TRBJ2-5; D is possibly TRBD1 (5 bases). CDR3 length: 14 residues. Trimming pared 0 bases from V and 4 bases from J, leaving 9 bases between. Germline V gene data show CDR1 as PRHDT and CDR2 as FYEKMQ (reference sequence). The CDR3 region is CASSLGGAGETQYF. CDR3 nucleotides: TGTGCCAGCAGCTTAGGAGGGGCCGGAGAGACCCAGTACTTC.

The rearrangement uses TRBV7-9 and TRBJ2-6, with TRBD2 identical over 7 bases. J was trimmed by 4 bases and V by 5 bases; bases with no gene match: 5. The CDR3 runs to 15 residues. Germline values: CDR1 SEHNR, CDR2 FQNEAQ (reference sequence). The CDR3 DNA reads as TGTGCCAGCAGCCTAGGGAGGGCCGGGGCCAACGTCCTGACTTTC. It codes for CASSLGRAGANVLTF.

The chain uses TRBV18 and TRBJ1-1; TRBD1 might be the D (6 bases). This CDR3 comprises 16 residues. Germline CDR1 KGHSH, CDR2 LQKENI. Trimming took off 3 bases at V and 0 bases at J, with 14 bases between the two ends. CDR3 DNA sequence: TGTGCCAGCTCACCGCAGGGGCCCGCAATGAACACTGAAGCTTTCTTT. It encodes CASSPQGPAMNTEAFF.

This clone showed up just a few times. The V call is TRBV30, the J call TRBJ1-5; D perhaps matches TRBD1 (6 bases). The CDR3 sequence is 15 residues long. Germline loops: CDR1 GTSNPN, CDR2 SVGIG (reference sequence). The V end lost 5 bases, the J end lost 0 bases, and 14 bases lay between the germline ends. The CDR3 here is CAWGGDRISNQPQHF. CDR3 in DNA: TGTGCCTGGGGGGGAGACAGGATTAGCAATCAGCCCCAGCATTTT.

This clone was detected a few times. This chain uses TRBV7-2 with TRBJ1-1, with D possibly being TRBD1 (5 bases). CDR1 is SGHTA and CDR2 is FQGNSA in the germline V gene. V was trimmed by 3 bases and J by 4 bases, leaving 9 bases between them. This CDR3 comprises 13 residues. CDR3 DNA sequence: TGTGCCAGCAGCTTCGGCGGGGGCACTGAAGCTTTCTTT. As protein: CASSFGGGTEAFF.

V gene TRBV6-5 combines with J gene TRBJ1-1; the match to TRBD1 covers 7 bases. CDR3 length equals 15 residues. V trimming: 6 bases; J trimming: 4 bases; junction bases outside the gene matches: 11. CDR1 and CDR2 (germline): MNHEY, SVGAGI. The DNA of the CDR3 is TGTGCCAGCAGACGGTCGGGACAGCAGAGCACTGAAGCTTTCTTT. This translates into CASRRSGQQSTEAFF.

This clone appeared once. The rearrangement uses TRBV28 and TRBJ1-2, with 9 bases aligning to TRBD1. The J segment lost 12 bases and the V segment lost 5 bases, leaving 7 bases of the junction unmatched. The length of the CDR3 is 12 residues. Germline CDR1 MDHEN, CDR2 SYDVKM. The CDR3 loop reads CASSTEDRGNTF. DNA for the CDR3: TGTGCCAGCAGTACGGAGGACAGGGGTAACACCTTC.

This sequence joins TRBV4-2 and TRBJ2-5; D might be TRBD1 (5 bases). Judging by the DNA end, TRBJ2-7 fits better; the J call may be wrong. Germline CDR1 LGHNA, CDR2 YNFKEQ. The CDR3 contains 14 residues. This CDR3 is CASSLPGHIYEQYF. CDR3 in DNA: TGTGCCAGCAGCCTTCCCGGACACATCTACGAGCAGTACTTC.

The genes are TRBV2 and TRBJ1-2; the D is unclear. The ends were cut back, 1 base at V and 3 bases at J, with 6 bases in the middle. This CDR3 spans 13 amino acids. Germline CDR1 SNHLY, CDR2 FYNNEI. This CDR3 is CASSEDRDYGYTF. The CDR3 DNA is TGTGCCAGCAGTGAAGACAGAGACTATGGCTACACCTTC.

There are a few counts of this clone. The CDR3 DNA follows: TGCAGCGTTGATAACAGGGAAGAGTATGGCTACACCTTC. Its protein is CSVDNREEYGYTF. The V gene is TRBV29-1, the J gene TRBJ1-2; D possibly corresponds to TRBD1 (6 bases). Germline CDR1 and CDR2: SQVTM and ANQGSEA. Trimming took 3 bases from V and 5 from J, leaving 13 bases between them. The CDR3 is 13 residues long.

The chain carries TRBV6-5 and TRBJ1-1; D is possibly TRBD1 (6 bases). The CDR3 covers 15 residues. Germline assignment: CDR1 MNHEY and CDR2 SVGAGI. Trimming pared 3 bases from V and 0 bases from J, leaving 11 bases between. CDR3 residues: CASSYTGTLNTEAFF. CDR3 in DNA: TGTGCCAGCAGTTATACCGGGACATTGAACACTGAAGCTTTCTTT.

This clone was picked up a small number of times. V is TRBV30 and J is TRBJ2-5; possible D gene TRBD1, 5 bases. Germline CDR1 is GTSNPN and CDR2 is SVGIG (reference sequence). V gave up 0 bases and J gave up 1 base, with 9 bases separating them. This CDR3 contains 14 residues. As DNA, the CDR3 is TGTGCCTGGAGTGTTAGGCAGGGCCAAGAGACCCAGTACTTC. It encodes CAWSVRQGQETQYF.

The V call is TRBV4-2, the J call TRBJ1-3, with 10 bases aligning to TRBD1. The CDR3 runs 16 residues. With 0 bases clipped from V and 7 bases from J, the junction kept 6 bases outside the gene matches. The V gene's germline CDR1 is LGHNA and CDR2 YNFKEQ. CDR3: CASSQDPGGQGNTIYF. The CDR3 DNA reads as TGTGCCAGCAGCCAAGACCCCGGGGGACAGGGGAACACCATATATTTT.

Only a few counts were recorded for this clone. This chain uses TRBV6-5 with TRBJ1-1, with unresolved D. This CDR3 comprises 15 residues. V was cut by 2 bases and J by 4 bases, with 14 bases left in between. Germline CDR1 and CDR2: MNHEY and SVGAGI. The CDR3 loop reads CASSYIRPRGTEAFF. CDR3 sequence (DNA): TGTGCCAGCAGTTACATTAGACCCCGAGGCACTGAAGCTTTCTTT.

This chain uses TRBV5-1 with TRBJ2-2; D unresolved. CDR3 size: 15 residues. CDR1 is SGHRS, CDR2 YFSETQ, per germline. V lost 0 bases and J 4 bases, leaving 10 bases between the germline ends. CDR3 residues: CASSLVARGTGELFF. CDR3 coding DNA: TGCGCCAGCAGCTTGGTAGCTAGAGGCACCGGGGAGCTGTTTTTT.

This chain joins TRBV9 and TRBJ1-6, with D maybe TRBD1 (6 bases). This CDR3 has 18 residues. Germline V gene data show CDR1 as SGDLS and CDR2 as YYNGEE. V gave up 0 bases and J gave up 6 bases, with 19 bases separating them. The CDR3 is CASSVGGTSHLVNSPLHF. The CDR3 coding sequence is TGTGCCAGCAGCGTAGGGGGGACATCGCACTTGGTTAATTCACCCCTCCACTTT.

V and J are TRBV19 and TRBJ2-1, with D perhaps TRBD1 (5 bases). V was shortened by 3 bases and J by 6 bases, with 15 bases between the two germline ends. Germline lookup yields CDR1 LNHDA and CDR2 SQIVND (reference sequence). The length of the CDR3 is 15 residues. The CDR3 is CASSIQRGFVNEQFF. CDR3 nucleotide sequence: TGTGCCAGTAGTATTCAAAGGGGTTTTGTCAATGAGCAGTTCTTC.